These 9 T cell receptor beta chains were all obtained from the same sample, sequenced in a study of blood T cell repertoires in COVID-19. Data came from immunoSEQ multiplex PCR; TCRdb stores just in-frame clones and leaves some out. The sample records approximately 160,000 clones, roughly 88% being singletons. Sequencing was carried out using peripheral blood. These receptors originate from a man aged 55-75 years who had recovered from COVID-19.

This clone turned up a few times. This rearrangement joins TRBV11-3 to TRBJ2-3, with 7 bases aligning to TRBD1. The CDR3 has 15 amino acids. The V and J ends lost 4 bases and 2 bases, in that order; junction bases with no gene match: 6. The germline CDR1 and CDR2 sequences are SGHNT and YENEEA. In DNA, the CDR3 is TGTGCCAGCAGCTCCTCAGGGGGATACACAGATACGCAGTATTTT. It specifies CASSSSGGYTDTQYF.

The V gene is TRBV7-3, the J gene TRBJ2-2; TRBD2 is a possible D gene (5 bases). In germline, CDR1 is SGHTA, CDR2 FQGTGA. The CDR3 spans 16 residues. V was cut by 1 base and J by 4 bases, with 13 bases left in between. The CDR3 nucleotides read TGTGCCAGCAGCTTAAAAGTCGGGGAGAGCACCGGGGAGCTGTTTTTT. Protein sequence: CASSLKVGESTGELFF.

The rearrangement links TRBV27 to TRBJ1-6, with D perhaps matching TRBD1 (5 bases). V was pared by 3 bases and J by 6 bases, with 9 bases between. Germline CDR1 reads MNHEY; CDR2 reads SMNVEV (reference sequence). CDR3 length: 14 amino acids. CDR3 sequence: CASSFREGNSPLHF. DNA for the CDR3: TGTGCCAGCAGTTTCAGGGAAGGTAATTCACCCCTCCACTTT.

The chain recombines TRBV4-1 with TRBJ1-2; no firm D call. This CDR3 contains 14 residues. Germline V gives CDR1 MGHRA, CDR2 YSYEKL. Trimming removed 0 bases from V and 7 bases from J, with 12 bases in between. This CDR3 is CASSQDSPGLGYTF. The CDR3 nucleotides are TGCGCCAGCAGCCAAGATTCCCCCGGTCTTGGCTACACCTTC.

This rearrangement joins TRBV7-3 to TRBJ2-2, with D possibly being TRBD2 (7 bases). CDR3 length: 17 amino acids. The V and J ends lost 5 bases and 1 base respectively, with 17 bases between them. Looked up from germline, CDR1 is SGHTA and CDR2 is FQGTGA. The CDR3 reads CASSPKGGGQNTGELFF. DNA of the CDR3: TGTGCCAGCAGCCCCAAAGGGGGGGGGCAGAACACCGGGGAGCTGTTTTTT.

The chain uses TRBV19 and TRBJ1-2; 8 bases align to TRBD1. Germline CDR1 LNHDA, CDR2 SQIVND (reference sequence). The CDR3 extends over 16 amino acids. The ends lost 5 bases at V and 6 bases at J; junction bases unmatched: 14. DNA for the CDR3: TGTGCCAGTAGTGTCTCAACGCCCAGGGGGCAGAATGGCTACACCTTC. Encoded protein: CASSVSTPRGQNGYTF.

This clone was counted only a few times. This chain uses TRBV25-1 with TRBJ1-3; no definite D call. The CDR3 loop spans 14 amino acids. CDR1 and CDR2 (germline): MGHDK, SYGVNS. Between the trimmed V and J ends, which lost 3 bases and 0 bases, there was a span of 6 bases. The CDR3 region is CASSDGFSGNTIYF. In nucleotides, the CDR3 is TGTGCCAGCAGTGACGGGTTCTCTGGAAACACCATATATTTT.

This chain links TRBV24-1 with TRBJ2-2, with D hard to call. The V gene's germline CDR1 is KGHDR and CDR2 SFDVKD. The CDR3 runs 14 residues. V shed 3 bases and J shed 6 bases, with 10 bases lying between them. The CDR3 here is CATSDPLYSGELFF. CDR3 DNA: TGTGCCACCAGTGATCCCCTCTATTCCGGGGAGCTGTTTTTT.

V usage is TRBV2 and J usage is TRBJ1-3; no clear D gene. Trimming removed 3 bases from V and 0 bases from J, with 9 bases in between. Germline values: CDR1 SNHLY, CDR2 FYNNEI. The CDR3 is 15 amino acids. CDR3 sequence reads: CASSDEGSSGNTIYF. The CDR3 region has the DNA TGTGCCAGCAGTGATGAGGGATCCTCTGGAAACACCATATATTTT.